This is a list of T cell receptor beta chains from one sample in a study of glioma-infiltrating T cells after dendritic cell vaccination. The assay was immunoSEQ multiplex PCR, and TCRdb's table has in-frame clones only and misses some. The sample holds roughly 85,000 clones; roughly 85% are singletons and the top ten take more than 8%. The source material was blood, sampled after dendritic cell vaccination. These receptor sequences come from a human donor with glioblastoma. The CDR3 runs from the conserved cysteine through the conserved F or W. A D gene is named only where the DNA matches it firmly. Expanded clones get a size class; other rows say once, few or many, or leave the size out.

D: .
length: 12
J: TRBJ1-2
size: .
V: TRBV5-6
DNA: TGTGCCAGCAGCTTATCAGAATATGGCTACACCTTC
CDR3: CASSLSEYGYTF

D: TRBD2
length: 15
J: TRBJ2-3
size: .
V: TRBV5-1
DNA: TGCGCCAGCAGAGGAGGCGGGAGCAGCACAGATACGCAGTATTTT
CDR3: CASRGGGSSTDTQYF

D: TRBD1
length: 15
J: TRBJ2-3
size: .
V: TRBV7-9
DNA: TGTGCCAGCAGCCTAAGACAGGGGATCACAGATACGCAGTATTTT
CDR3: CASSLRQGITDTQYF

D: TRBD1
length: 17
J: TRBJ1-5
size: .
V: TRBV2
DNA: TGTGCCAGCAGTGGGGGGCAGGGGGCCAGGAGCAATCAGCCCCAGCATTTT
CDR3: CASSGGQGARSNQPQHF

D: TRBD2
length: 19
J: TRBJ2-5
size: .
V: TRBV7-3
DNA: TGTGCCAGCAGCCCAGGACTAGATTTAATCCCTCCCCACCAAGAGACCCAGTACTTC
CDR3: CASSPGLDLIPPHQETQYF

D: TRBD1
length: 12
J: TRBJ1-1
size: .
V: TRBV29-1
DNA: TGCAGCGTGCCCACAGGGGCCACTGAAGCTTTCTTT
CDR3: CSVPTGATEAFF

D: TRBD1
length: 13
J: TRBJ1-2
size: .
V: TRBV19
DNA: TGTGCCAGTAGTCAGGACAGGTCCTATGGCTACACCTTC
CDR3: CASSQDRSYGYTF

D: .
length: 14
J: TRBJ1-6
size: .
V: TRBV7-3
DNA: TGTGCCAGCAGCTTAGCCAGCGATAATTCACCCCTCCACTTT
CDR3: CASSLASDNSPLHF

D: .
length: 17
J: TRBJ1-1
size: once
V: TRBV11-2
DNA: TGTGCCAGCAGCTTCTGGACAGTGAGTACACTGAACACTGAAGCTTTCTTT
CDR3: CASSFWTVSTLNTEAFF

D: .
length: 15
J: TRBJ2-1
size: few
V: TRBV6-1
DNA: TGTGCCAGCAGGGATACCGGGTCCCTCTACAATGAGCAGTTCTTC
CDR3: CASRDTGSLYNEQFF

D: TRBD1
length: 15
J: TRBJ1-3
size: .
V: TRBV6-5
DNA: TGTGCCAGCAGTCAGGACAGGTACTCTGGAAACACCATATATTTT
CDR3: CASSQDRYSGNTIYF

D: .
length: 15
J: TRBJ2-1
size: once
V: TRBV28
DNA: TGTGCCAGCAAGAGGGGGACGACAGTATACAATGAGCAGTTCTTC
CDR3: CASKRGTTVYNEQFF

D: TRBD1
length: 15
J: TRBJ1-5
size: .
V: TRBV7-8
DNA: TGTGCCAGCAGCCCCCGACAGGGTTTGAGGCAGCCCCAGCATTTT
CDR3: CASSPRQGLRQPQHF

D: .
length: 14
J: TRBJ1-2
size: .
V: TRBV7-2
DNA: TGTGCCAGCAGCCCAGTGACAGGTTCTTATGGCTACACCTTC
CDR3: CASSPVTGSYGYTF

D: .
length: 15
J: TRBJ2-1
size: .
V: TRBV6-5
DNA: TGTGCCAGCAGTTTTGGGGGAGGTGCCTACAATGAGCAGTTCTTC
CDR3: CASSFGGGAYNEQFF

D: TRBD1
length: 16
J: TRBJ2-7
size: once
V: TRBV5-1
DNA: TGCGCCAGCAGCTTGGAACCGGGACAGGGATCCTACGAGCAGTACTTC
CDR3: CASSLEPGQGSYEQYF

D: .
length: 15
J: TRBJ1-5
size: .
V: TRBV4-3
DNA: TGCGCCAGCAGCCCAACTATCGGAGCAAATCAGCCCCAGCATTTT
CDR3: CASSPTIGANQPQHF

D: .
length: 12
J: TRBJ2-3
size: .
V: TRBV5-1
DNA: TGCGCCAGCAGCTTGCAGTCAGATACGCAGTATTTT
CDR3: CASSLQSDTQYF

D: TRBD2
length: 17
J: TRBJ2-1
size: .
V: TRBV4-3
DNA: TGCGCCAGCAGCCAGGGGAGCGGGGGAATTACCTACAATGAGCAGTTCTTC
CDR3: CASSQGSGGITYNEQFF

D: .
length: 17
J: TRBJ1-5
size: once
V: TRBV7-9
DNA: TGTGCCAGCAGCCATAGGGACTATTCTGCGAATGATCAGCCCCAGCATTTT
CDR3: CASSHRDYSANDQPQHF

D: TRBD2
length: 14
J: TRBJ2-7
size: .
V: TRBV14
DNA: TGTGCCAGCAGCCGACTAGCGGGAGGTAGCGAGCAGTACTTC
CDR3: CASSRLAGGSEQYF

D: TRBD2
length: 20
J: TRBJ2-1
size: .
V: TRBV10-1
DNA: TGCGCCAGCAGTGAGAGCGGGACTAGCGGGAGGGCCGACTCCTACAATGAGCAGTTCTTC
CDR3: CASSESGTSGRADSYNEQFF

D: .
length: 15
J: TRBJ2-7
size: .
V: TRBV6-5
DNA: TGTGCCAGCAGTTACTCGACCGGGAAATCCTACGAGCAGTACTTC
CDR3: CASSYSTGKSYEQYF

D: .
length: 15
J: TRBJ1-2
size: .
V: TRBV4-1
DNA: TGCGCCAGCAGCCAAGGGGGCACCGGGCCCTATGGCTACACCTTC
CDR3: CASSQGGTGPYGYTF

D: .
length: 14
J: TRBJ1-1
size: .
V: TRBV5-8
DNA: TGTGCCAGCAGCCTTACCGACAGCCACCTTGAAGCTTTCTTT
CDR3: CASSLTDSHLEAFF

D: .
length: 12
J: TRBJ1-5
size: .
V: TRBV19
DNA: TGTGCCAGTAGCCTTGGCAATCAGCCCCAGCATTTT
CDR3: CASSLGNQPQHF

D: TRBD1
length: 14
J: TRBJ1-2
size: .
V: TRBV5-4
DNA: TGTGCCAGCAGCCAGGGGGCGCAGGACTATGGCTACACCTTC
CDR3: CASSQGAQDYGYTF

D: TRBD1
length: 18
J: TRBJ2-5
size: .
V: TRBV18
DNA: TGTGCCAGCTCACCACAGAGGATAGGGGGCAATACGGGAGAGACCCAGTACTTC
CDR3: CASSPQRIGGNTGETQYF

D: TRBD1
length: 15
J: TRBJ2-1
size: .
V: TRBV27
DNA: TGTGCCAGCAGTACTGGGGGACAGGGGGGAAATGAGCAGTTCTTC
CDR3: CASSTGGQGGNEQFF

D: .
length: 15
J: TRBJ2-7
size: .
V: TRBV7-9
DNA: TGTGCCAGCAGCCCCCGGGACACGAGCTCCTACGAGCAGTACTTC
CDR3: CASSPRDTSSYEQYF

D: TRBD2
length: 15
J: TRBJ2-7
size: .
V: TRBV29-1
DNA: TGCAGCGTTGAAGATCTGTCTAGCGGTGACTACGAGCAGTACTTC
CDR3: CSVEDLSSGDYEQYF

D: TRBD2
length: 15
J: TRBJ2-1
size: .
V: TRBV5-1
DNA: TGCGCCAGCAGTCTGGGACTAGCGGTTAACAATGAGCAGTTCTTC
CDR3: CASSLGLAVNNEQFF

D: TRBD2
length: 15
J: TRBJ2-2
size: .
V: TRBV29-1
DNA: TGCAGCGTTGAGTCTACTAGCGTCGGCACCGGGGAGCTGTTTTTT
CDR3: CSVESTSVGTGELFF

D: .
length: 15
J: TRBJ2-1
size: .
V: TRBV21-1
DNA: TGTGCCAGCAGCGGAACTAACGGGAAAGACAATGAGCAGTTCTTC
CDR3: CASSGTNGKDNEQFF

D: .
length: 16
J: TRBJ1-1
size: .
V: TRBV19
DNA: TGTGCCAGTAGTATACTCGGAGGGCGGGGGAACACTGAAGCTTTCTTT
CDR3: CASSILGGRGNTEAFF

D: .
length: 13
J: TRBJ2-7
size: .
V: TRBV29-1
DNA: TGCAGCGTTGAGAGGGATGACTCCTACGAGCAGTACTTC
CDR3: CSVERDDSYEQYF

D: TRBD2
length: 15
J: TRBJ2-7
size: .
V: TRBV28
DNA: TGTGCCAGCAGTTTGAGACTAGCGGGATTATACGAGCAGTACTTC
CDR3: CASSLRLAGLYEQYF

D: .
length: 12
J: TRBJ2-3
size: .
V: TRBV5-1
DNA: TGCGCCAGCAGCTTACAGACAGATACGCAGTATTTT
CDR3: CASSLQTDTQYF

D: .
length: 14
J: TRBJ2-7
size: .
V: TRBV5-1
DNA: TGCGCCAGCAATTCGGGGGCGGGGGCCTACGAGCAGTACTTC
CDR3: CASNSGAGAYEQYF

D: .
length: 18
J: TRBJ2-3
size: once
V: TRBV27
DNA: TGTGCCAGCAGACTAAAGTACTGGGGAGACGGCGCGGGAAATACGCAGTATTTT
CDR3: CASRLKYWGDGAGNTQYF

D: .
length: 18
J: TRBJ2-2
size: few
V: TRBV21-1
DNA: TGTGCCAGCAGCAAATCCAAGGAGCCGGGACAGGGGACCGGGGAGCTGTTTTTT
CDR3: CASSKSKEPGQGTGELFF

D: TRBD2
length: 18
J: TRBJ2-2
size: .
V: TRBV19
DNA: TGTGCCAGTAGTAAAGGGGTGGCTAGCGGAAAAAACACCGGGGAGCTGTTTTTT
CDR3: CASSKGVASGKNTGELFF

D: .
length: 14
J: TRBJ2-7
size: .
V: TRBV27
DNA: TGTGCCAGCAGTTTCGGCAGGGTCCCCTACGAGCAGTACTTC
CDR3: CASSFGRVPYEQYF

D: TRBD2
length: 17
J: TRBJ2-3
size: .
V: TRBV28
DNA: TGTGCCAGCAGTTACGGACTAGCGGAGACTAGCACAGATACGCAGTATTTT
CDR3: CASSYGLAETSTDTQYF

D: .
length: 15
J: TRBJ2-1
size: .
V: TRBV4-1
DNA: TGCGCCAGCAGCCAAGGCAGGGCCACCTACAATGAGCAGTTCTTC
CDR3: CASSQGRATYNEQFF

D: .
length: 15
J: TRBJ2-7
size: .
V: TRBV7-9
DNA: TGTGCCAGCAGCTTTAATCCACAGGGTACAGGCGAGCAGTACTTC
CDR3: CASSFNPQGTGEQYF

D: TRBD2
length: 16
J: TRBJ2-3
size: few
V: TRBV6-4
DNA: TGTGCCAGCAGTGACTCGGCGGGGGAGACCACAGATACGCAGTATTTT
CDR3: CASSDSAGETTDTQYF

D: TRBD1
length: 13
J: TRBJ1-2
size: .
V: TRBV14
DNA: TGTGCCAGCAGCCTCGACAGGGACTATGGCTACACCTTC
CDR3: CASSLDRDYGYTF

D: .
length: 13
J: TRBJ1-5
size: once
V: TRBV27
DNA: TGTGCCAGCAGTTTAGTGAGAGATCAGCCCCAGCATTTT
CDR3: CASSLVRDQPQHF

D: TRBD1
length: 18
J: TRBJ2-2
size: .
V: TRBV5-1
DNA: TGCGCCAGCAGCTCGGGACAGGGGGTGGAGGTGGACACCGGGGAGCTGTTTTTT
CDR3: CASSSGQGVEVDTGELFF

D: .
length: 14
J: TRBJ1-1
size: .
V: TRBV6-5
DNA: TGTGCCAGCAGTTACACCGACAGGAACACTGAAGCTTTCTTT
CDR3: CASSYTDRNTEAFF

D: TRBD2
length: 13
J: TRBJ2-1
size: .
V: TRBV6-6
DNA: TGTGCCAGCACGCGGGGGTCCTACAATGAGCAGTTCTTC
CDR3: CASTRGSYNEQFF

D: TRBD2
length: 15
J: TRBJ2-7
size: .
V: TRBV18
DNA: TGTGCCAGCTCACCCCGGAGCGGGAGTGGCCACGAGCAGTACTTC
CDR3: CASSPRSGSGHEQYF

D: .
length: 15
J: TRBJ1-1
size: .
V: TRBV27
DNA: TGTGCCAGCAGTTTATCTTACACGAAGAACACTGAAGCTTTCTTT
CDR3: CASSLSYTKNTEAFF

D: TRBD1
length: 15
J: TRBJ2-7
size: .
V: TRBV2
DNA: TGTGCCAGCAGTGAAGGCAGGGGGCCCAACTACGAGCAGTACTTC
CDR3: CASSEGRGPNYEQYF

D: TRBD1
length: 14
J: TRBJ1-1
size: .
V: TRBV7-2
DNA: TGTGCCAGCAGCTTATGGGACAGGGGTGCTGAAGCTTTCTTT
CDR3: CASSLWDRGAEAFF